One sample yielded the 9 T cell receptor beta chains listed below, sequenced in a study of blood T cell repertoires in COVID-19. Assay used: immunoSEQ multiplex PCR; TCRdb lists only in-frame clones, some missing. This table has roughly 44,000 clones, 70% to 90% appearing once. The sequenced material came from peripheral blood. Every receptor here comes from a man older than 75 with acute or convalescent COVID-19.

The chain couples TRBV27 to TRBJ1-2; TRBD1 is a possible D gene (6 bases). Germline assignment: CDR1 MNHEY and CDR2 SMNVEV (reference sequence). This CDR3 is 15 amino acids long. The V end lost 5 bases, the J end lost 6 bases, and 19 bases lay between the germline ends. CDR3: CASSTRDVRGNGYTF. In DNA form, the CDR3 reads TGTGCCAGCAGTACCCGAGACGTCAGGGGTAATGGCTACACCTTC.

The genes are TRBV24-1 and TRBJ2-5; 12 bases map to TRBD1. Per the germline V gene, CDR1 is KGHDR and CDR2 is SFDVKD. The CDR3 runs 16 residues. V dropped 1 base and J dropped 5; count of bases not matched to a gene: 4. CDR3 sequence (DNA): TGTGCCACCAGTGATTTCCCGGGACAGGGGGCCGAGACCCAGTACTTC. Translated, it gives CATSDFPGQGAETQYF.

V gene TRBV7-9 combines with J gene TRBJ1-2, with 10 nucleotides matching TRBD1. The length of the CDR3 is 14 residues. Germline V gene data show CDR1 as SEHNR and CDR2 as FQNEAQ (reference sequence). The V segment lost 5 bases and the J segment 3 bases; nucleotides outside the gene matches: 3. The CDR3: CASSPGQGDYGYTF. For the CDR3, the DNA is TGTGCCAGCAGCCCAGGACAGGGGGACTATGGCTACACCTTC.

The chain is built from TRBV10-1 and TRBJ1-6; 10 nucleotides align to TRBD1. Germline V lookup: CDR1 WNHNN, CDR2 SYGVQD (reference sequence). Losses at the gene ends were 9 bases for V and 8 bases for J; bases not matched to a gene: 7. CDR3 length equals 14 residues. DNA for the CDR3: TGCGCCAGTTCCCGGGACAGGGGTTATTCACCCCTCCACTTT. Translating it yields CASSRDRGYSPLHF.

The gene calls are TRBV10-3 and TRBJ2-3; tentatively, D is TRBD2 (5 bases). CDR1 is ENHRY, CDR2 SYGVKD, per germline. Trimming shortened V by 5 bases and J by 0 bases, and 12 bases separated the two germline ends. The CDR3 loop spans 15 amino acids. The CDR3 DNA follows: TGTGCCATCAGTTATGGCGGGTTTAGCACAGATACGCAGTATTTT. Protein: CAISYGGFSTDTQYF.

The chain joins TRBV12-3 or TRBV12-4 to TRBJ2-7, with TRBD1 matching over 9 bases. CDR3 length equals 13 residues. The V segment lost 6 bases and the J segment 4 bases; nucleotides outside the gene matches: 4. The chain's CDR3 is CASRGTGKYEQYF. As DNA, the CDR3 is TGTGCCAGCAGAGGGACAGGGAAATACGAGCAGTACTTC.

The chain employs TRBV5-1 and TRBJ1-1; 9 bases are a match to TRBD1. CDR3 length: 15 amino acids. Germline V gene sequence: CDR1 SGHRS, CDR2 YFSETQ. V lost 4 bases, J lost 4 bases, and 8 bases stayed unmatched. The CDR3 reads CASSGGQGWGTEAFF. The DNA for the CDR3 is TGCGCCAGCAGCGGGGGACAGGGTTGGGGCACTGAAGCTTTCTTT.

V usage is TRBV27 and J usage is TRBJ2-7; 8 bases are a match to TRBD2. The CDR3 length is 15 residues. J was trimmed by 1 base and V by 2 bases; bases with no gene match: 4. Germline-derived CDR1 and CDR2 are MNHEY and SMNVEV (reference sequence). The CDR3 sequence: CASSLGAGGSYEQYF. The CDR3 DNA sequence: TGTGCCAGCAGTTTAGGGGCGGGGGGTTCCTACGAGCAGTACTTC.

The chain has TRBV19 and TRBJ1-2, with D possibly TRBD1 on 6 matching bases. CDR3 size: 12 residues. Germline loops: CDR1 LNHDA, CDR2 SQIVND (reference sequence). V lost 10 bases, J lost 5 bases, and 14 bases lay in between. CDR3 DNA sequence: TGTGCCACCCAGGGGCCGTTTTATGGCTACACCTTC. Translation: CATQGPFYGYTF.